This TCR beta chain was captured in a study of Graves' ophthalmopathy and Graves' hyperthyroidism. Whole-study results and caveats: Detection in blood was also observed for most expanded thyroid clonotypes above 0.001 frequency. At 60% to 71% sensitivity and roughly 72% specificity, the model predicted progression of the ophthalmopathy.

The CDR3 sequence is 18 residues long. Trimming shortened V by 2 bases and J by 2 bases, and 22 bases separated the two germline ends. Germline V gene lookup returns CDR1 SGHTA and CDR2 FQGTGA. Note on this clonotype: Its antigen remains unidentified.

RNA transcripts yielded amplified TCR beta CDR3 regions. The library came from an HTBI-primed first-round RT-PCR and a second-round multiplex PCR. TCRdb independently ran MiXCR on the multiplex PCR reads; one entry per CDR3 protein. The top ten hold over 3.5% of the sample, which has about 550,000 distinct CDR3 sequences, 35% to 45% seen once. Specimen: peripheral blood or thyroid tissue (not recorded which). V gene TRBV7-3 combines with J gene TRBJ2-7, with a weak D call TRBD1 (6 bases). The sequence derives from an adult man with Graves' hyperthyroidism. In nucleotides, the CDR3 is TGTGCCAGCAGCTTAGGTGGGGGCAGACAGAGGAAGACCTACGAGCAGTACTTC. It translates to CASSLGGGRQRKTYEQYF.